Detailed here is one T cell receptor beta chain. Its specificity is unknown. This sample was included in a study of high-grade serous ovarian cancer treatment subgroups. Study as a whole: Samples averaged 14,192 reads and 6,900 or so unique TCR beta rearrangements. Study outcomes and limitations: Different patients shared almost no repertoire; same-patient tumors shared about 0.095 to 0.79.

Trimming stripped 1 base from V and 7 bases from J, with 14 bases between. The CDR3 extends over 15 amino acids. Germline-derived CDR1 and CDR2 are SGHRS and YFSETQ. Tumor tissue was taken before any definitive surgery or chemotherapy was given. Produced via immunoSEQ multiplex PCR; TCRdb's table is partial and in-frame only. The sample records roughly 2,000 clones, over 70% being singletons. The sequence derives from a human donor with high-grade serous ovarian cancer. This chain joins TRBV5-1 and TRBJ1-4, with a possible D match to TRBD1 (5 bases). The material sequenced was tumor tissue. CDR3 amino acids: CASSLSQTVGEKLFF. The CDR3 DNA follows: TGCGCCAGCAGCTTGTCCCAGACAGTAGGTGAAAAACTGTTTTTT.